The rows below give T cell receptor beta chains drawn from one sample of a study of blood T cells in healthy people across ages. TCRdb passed the 5' RACE reads through MiXCR, listing each CDR3 protein once. Altogether some 930,000 distinct CDR3 sequences are present, 25% to 35% being singletons, with the ten largest covering more than 8.5%. This sample was shared with a second study, whose subject was T cells of mothers and their children.

Sequencing was done on a sample of blood. Every receptor here comes from a woman aged 40 to 50 in good health. CDR3s leave out the opening cysteine and the closing phenylalanine or tryptophan.

J gene: TRBJ1-1; V gene: TRBV12-3/TRBV12-4; CDR3 protein: ASSPGPRGTEAF
J gene: TRBJ2-1; V gene: TRBV7-2; CDR3 protein: ASSRIPGLGSYNEQF
J gene: TRBJ2-1; V gene: TRBV18; CDR3 protein: ASSSLAGEGYEQF
J gene: TRBJ2-2; V gene: TRBV4-1; CDR3 protein: ASSQGASPTGELF
J gene: TRBJ2-6; V gene: TRBV28; CDR3 protein: ASSTGGAGANVLT
J gene: TRBJ2-1; V gene: TRBV15; CDR3 protein: ATSRAGADRGRGGQF
J gene: TRBJ2-3; V gene: TRBV5-1; CDR3 protein: ASSLRSSGGTGTDTQY
J gene: TRBJ2-1; V gene: TRBV27; CDR3 protein: ASSPSVSGGEGYNEQF
J gene: TRBJ2-3; V gene: TRBV3-1; CDR3 protein: ASSPGLPRPGDTQY
J gene: TRBJ2-2; V gene: TRBV2; CDR3 protein: ASSHRDSGGTGERF
J gene: TRBJ2-2; V gene: TRBV7-2; CDR3 protein: ASSLLAGTGELF
J gene: TRBJ2-5; V gene: TRBV12-3/TRBV12-4; CDR3 protein: ASSASWVQMATQY
J gene: TRBJ2-5; V gene: TRBV20-1; CDR3 protein: SAREPGLAVQETQY
J gene: TRBJ1-1; V gene: TRBV20-1; CDR3 protein: SARAAGNRKNTEAF
J gene: TRBJ2-7; V gene: TRBV6-5; CDR3 protein: ASSGTPRGREQY
J gene: TRBJ1-5; V gene: TRBV20-1; CDR3 protein: SARRPRDNNQPQH
J gene: TRBJ2-3; V gene: TRBV6-2/TRBV6-3; CDR3 protein: ASTSLGATDTQY
J gene: TRBJ2-1; V gene: TRBV14; CDR3 protein: ASSQDEGVAGGINNEQF
J gene: TRBJ2-1; V gene: TRBV7-9; CDR3 protein: ASSLTDSRNERF
J gene: TRBJ2-3; V gene: TRBV20-1; CDR3 protein: SASHRSSSTDTQY
J gene: TRBJ1-1; V gene: TRBV29-1; CDR3 protein: SVDGGPMNTEAF
J gene: TRBJ2-2; V gene: TRBV7-2; CDR3 protein: ASSFGGHFTGELF
J gene: TRBJ1-1; V gene: TRBV3-1; CDR3 protein: ASSQDGRGLEAF
J gene: TRBJ1-2; V gene: TRBV5-1; CDR3 protein: ASSPGQNINYGHT
J gene: TRBJ1-1; V gene: TRBV6-1; CDR3 protein: ASRPGQGGGMNTEAF
J gene: TRBJ1-2; V gene: TRBV7-3; CDR3 protein: ASSEQGANYGYT